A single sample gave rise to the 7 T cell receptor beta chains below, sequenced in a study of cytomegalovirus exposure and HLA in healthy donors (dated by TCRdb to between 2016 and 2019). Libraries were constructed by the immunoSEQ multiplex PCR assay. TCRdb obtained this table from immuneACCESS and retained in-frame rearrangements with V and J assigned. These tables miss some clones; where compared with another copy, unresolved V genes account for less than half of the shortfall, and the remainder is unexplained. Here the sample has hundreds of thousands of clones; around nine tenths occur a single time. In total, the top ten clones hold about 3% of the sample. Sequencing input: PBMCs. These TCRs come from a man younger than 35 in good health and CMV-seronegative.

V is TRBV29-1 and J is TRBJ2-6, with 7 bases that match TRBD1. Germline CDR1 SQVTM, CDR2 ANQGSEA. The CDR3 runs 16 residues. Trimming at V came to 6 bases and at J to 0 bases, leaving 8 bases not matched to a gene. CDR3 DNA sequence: TGCAGCGTGCTGGGACAGCCTTACTCTGGGGCCAACGTCCTGACTTTC. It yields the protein CSVLGQPYSGANVLTF.

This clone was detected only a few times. Here the CDR3 reads CASSTGTSGGNEQYF. CDR3 sequence (DNA): TGTGCCAGCAGTACAGGGACTAGCGGGGGGAACGAGCAGTACTTC. This rearrangement joins TRBV6-1 to TRBJ2-7; 15 bases map to TRBD2. Germline V gene sequence: CDR1 MNHNS, CDR2 SASEGT. The CDR3 contains 15 residues. The junction had 4 bases not matched to a gene; V was cut back by 5 bases and J by 5 bases.

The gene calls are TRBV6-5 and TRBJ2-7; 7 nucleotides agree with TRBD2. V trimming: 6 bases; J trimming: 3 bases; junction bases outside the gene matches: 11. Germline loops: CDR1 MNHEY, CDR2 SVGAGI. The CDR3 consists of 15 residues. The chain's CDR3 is CASSLSGDTLYEQYF. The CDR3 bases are TGTGCCAGCAGCCTCAGCGGGGATACACTCTACGAGCAGTACTTC.

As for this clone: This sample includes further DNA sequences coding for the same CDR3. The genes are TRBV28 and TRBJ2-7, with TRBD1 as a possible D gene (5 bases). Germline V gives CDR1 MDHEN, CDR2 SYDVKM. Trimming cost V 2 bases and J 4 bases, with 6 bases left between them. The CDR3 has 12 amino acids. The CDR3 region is CASSLQGYEQYF. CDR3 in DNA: TGTGCCAGCAGTTTACAGGGTTACGAGCAGTACTTC.

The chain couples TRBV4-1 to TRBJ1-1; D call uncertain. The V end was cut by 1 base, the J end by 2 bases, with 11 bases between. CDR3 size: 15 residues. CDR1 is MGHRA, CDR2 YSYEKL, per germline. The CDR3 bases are TGCGCCAGCAGCCAAGGAGAGAGGCTTAACACTGAAGCTTTCTTT. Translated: CASSQGERLNTEAFF.

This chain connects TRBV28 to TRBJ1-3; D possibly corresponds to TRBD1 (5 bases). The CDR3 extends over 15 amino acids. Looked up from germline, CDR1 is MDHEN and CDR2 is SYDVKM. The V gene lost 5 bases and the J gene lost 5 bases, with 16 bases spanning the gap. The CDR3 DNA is TGTGCCAGCAGTCCTCTCCGGACAAGTAGAAACACCATATATTTT. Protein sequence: CASSPLRTSRNTIYF.

CDR3 coding DNA: TGTGCCAGCAGCTTAGAGGGAGGGCCTGGGGAGCAGTACTTC. This translates into CASSLEGGPGEQYF. This chain links TRBV7-2 with TRBJ2-7; TRBD2 aligns across 7 bases. Germline CDR1 reads SGHTA; CDR2 reads FQGNSA. The CDR3 consists of 14 residues. Germline trimming cut 1 base from V and 7 bases from J; bases unmatched to any gene: 7.